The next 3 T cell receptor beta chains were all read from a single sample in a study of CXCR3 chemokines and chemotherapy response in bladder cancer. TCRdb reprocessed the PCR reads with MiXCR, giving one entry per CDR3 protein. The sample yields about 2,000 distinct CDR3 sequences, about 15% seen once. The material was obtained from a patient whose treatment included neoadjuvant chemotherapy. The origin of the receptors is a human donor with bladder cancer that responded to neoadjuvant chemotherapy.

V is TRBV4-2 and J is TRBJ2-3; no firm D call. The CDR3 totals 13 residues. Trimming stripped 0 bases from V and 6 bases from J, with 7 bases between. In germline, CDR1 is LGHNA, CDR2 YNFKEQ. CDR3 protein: CASSQELVDTQYF. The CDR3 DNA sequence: TGTGCCAGCAGCCAAGAATTGGTGGATACGCAGTATTTT.

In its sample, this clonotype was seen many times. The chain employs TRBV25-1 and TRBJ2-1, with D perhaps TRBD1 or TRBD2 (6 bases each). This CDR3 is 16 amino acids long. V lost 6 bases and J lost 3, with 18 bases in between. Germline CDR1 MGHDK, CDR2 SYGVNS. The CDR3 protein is CASSPPRGARYNEQFF. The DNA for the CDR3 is TGTGCCAGCAGCCCCCCGAGGGGGGCGCGCTACAATGAGCAGTTCTTC.

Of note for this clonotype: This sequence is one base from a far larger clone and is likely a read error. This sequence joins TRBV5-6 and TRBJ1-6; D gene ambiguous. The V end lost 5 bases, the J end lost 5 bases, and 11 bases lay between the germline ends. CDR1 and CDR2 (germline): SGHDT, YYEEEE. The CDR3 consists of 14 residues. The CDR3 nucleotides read TGTGCCAGCAGTCACTCATCAGATAATTCACCCCTCCACTTT. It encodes CASSHSSDNSPLHF.